These 15 T cell receptor beta chains originate from one sample sequenced in a study of shared clonotypes between healthy human individuals. TCRdb keeps only in-frame clones here, not all; method: immunoSEQ multiplex PCR. This table has around 370,000 clones, around 96% appearing once. Material: memory CD8+ T cells sorted from blood. The subset denotes: CD45RO+ cells pooled with CCR7-negative TemRA cells. These TCRs come from a man in his thirties or forties in good health.

Here the CDR3 DNA reads TGTGCCAGACAGGGTACCGGCTATGGCTACACCTTC. Translating gives CARQGTGYGYTF. The V gene is TRBV19, the J gene TRBJ1-2, with D possibly being TRBD1 (6 bases). The ends were cut back, 9 bases at V and 4 bases at J, with 12 bases in the middle. The CDR3 loop spans 12 amino acids. Germline CDR1 LNHDA, CDR2 SQIVND (reference sequence).

The chain recombines TRBV10-3 with TRBJ1-3; a possible D gene is TRBD1 (5 bases). The CDR3 sequence is 16 residues long. Germline V CDR1 and CDR2: ENHRY, SYGVKD. Between the trimmed V and J ends, which lost 3 bases and 0 bases, there was a span of 12 bases. The CDR3 DNA is TGTGCCATCAGTGACGGATTGGGGGACTCTGGAAACACCATATATTTT. Its protein product is CAISDGLGDSGNTIYF.

This chain joins TRBV14 and TRBJ2-7, with TRBD1 as a possible D gene (5 bases). The CDR3 sequence is 14 residues long. Germline V gives CDR1 SGHDN, CDR2 FVKESK. Trimming removed 3 bases at V and 6 bases at J, with 15 bases between. CDR3 coding DNA: TGTGCCAGCAGCCACCCAGGGCCCACGGGCGAGCAGTACTTC. It is translated as CASSHPGPTGEQYF.

Comments on this clone: The same CDR3 also results from other DNA sequences found in this sample. V is TRBV20-1 and J is TRBJ1-2; no firm D call. The CDR3 length is 8 residues. V lost 6 bases and J 7 bases, leaving 3 bases between the germline ends. The germline V gene encodes CDR1 DFQATT and CDR2 SNEGSKA (reference sequence). The DNA for the CDR3 is TGCAGTGCGAGTGGCTACACCTTC. Encoded protein: CSASGYTF.

The chain joins TRBV30 to TRBJ1-2; TRBD1 might be the D (5 bases). V was shortened by 3 bases and J by 5 bases, with 25 bases between the two germline ends. The CDR3 length is 17 residues. The germline CDR1 and CDR2 sequences are GTSNPN and SVGIG (reference sequence). The CDR3 bases are TGTGCCTGGAGACGACCCGACGTGGCCCCGGAGGGGTATGGCTACACCTTC. Translated, it gives CAWRRPDVAPEGYGYTF.

This clone showed up just once. J is TRBJ1-2 and V is TRBV19; 7 nucleotides align to TRBD1. Losses at the gene ends were 7 bases for V and 0 bases for J; bases not matched to a gene: 17. This CDR3 comprises 18 residues. The germline CDR1 and CDR2 sequences are LNHDA and SQIVND (reference sequence). CDR3 sequence (DNA): TGTGCCAGTACCTCACGCCGGGACAGATGGAGCCCTAACTATGGCTACACCTTC. Translation gives CASTSRRDRWSPNYGYTF.

The chain employs TRBV28 and TRBJ2-7; TRBD1 is a possible D gene (5 bases). From germline, CDR1 is MDHEN and CDR2 SYDVKM. The CDR3 runs 16 residues. Trimming took 3 bases from V and 3 from J, leaving 18 bases between them. CDR3: CASSLFRVALYYEQYF. CDR3 DNA sequence: TGTGCCAGCAGTTTGTTCAGGGTGGCCCTTTACTACGAGCAGTACTTC.

The rearrangement links TRBV2 to TRBJ2-1; D possibly corresponds to TRBD2 (6 bases). CDR3 size: 14 residues. V lost 6 bases and J 3 bases, leaving 12 bases between the germline ends. From germline, CDR1 is SNHLY and CDR2 FYNNEI. CDR3 in DNA: TGTGCCAGCAGCGGGAGTTTCCGCTACAATGAGCAGTTCTTC. This translates into CASSGSFRYNEQFF.

This clone was found once. V is TRBV2 and J is TRBJ2-1, with TRBD1 matching 7 bases. The J segment lost 5 bases and the V segment lost 10 bases, leaving 8 bases of the junction unmatched. The CDR3 consists of 13 residues. Germline CDR1 reads SNHLY; CDR2 reads FYNNEI. Here the CDR3 reads CANRQGRHNEQFF. DNA for the CDR3: TGTGCCAACAGACAGGGTCGGCACAATGAGCAGTTCTTC.

In DNA form, the CDR3 reads TGTGCCAGCAGTAGCCACAGGGCCACTAACTATGGCTACACCTTC. Its translation is CASSSHRATNYGYTF. This rearrangement joins TRBV6-6 to TRBJ1-2, with D possibly being TRBD1 (6 bases). The CDR3 consists of 15 residues. Trimming cost V 5 bases and J 0 bases, with 13 bases left between them. The germline CDR1 and CDR2 sequences are MNHNY and SVGAGI (reference sequence).

This rearrangement joins TRBV27 to TRBJ1-5; possibly TRBD1 for D (5 bases). Germline CDR1 is MNHEY and CDR2 is SMNVEV (reference sequence). CDR3 length: 13 residues. Deletions cut 4 bases from V and 7 bases from J, with 11 bases between. CDR3 DNA: TGTGCCAGCAGTTCCCGAGGGGACCAGCCCCAGCATTTT. Amino acids: CASSSRGDQPQHF.

The chain uses TRBV6-5 and TRBJ1-1; a weak D match, TRBD1 (6 bases). The CDR3 has 16 amino acids. The germline V and J ends were trimmed by 0 bases and 1 base, with 12 bases remaining between them. CDR1 and CDR2 from the germline V gene are MNHEY and SVGAGI. This CDR3 reads CASSYSLGASNTEAFF. CDR3 nucleotides: TGTGCCAGCAGTTACTCGTTGGGGGCCTCGAACACTGAAGCTTTCTTT.

The rearrangement uses TRBV7-9 and TRBJ1-2; tentative D call: TRBD1 (5 bases). V was trimmed by 1 base and J by 6 bases, leaving 15 bases between them. The CDR3 is made up of 15 amino acids. Germline-derived CDR1 and CDR2 are SEHNR and FQNEAQ (reference sequence). In DNA form, the CDR3 reads TGTGCCAGCAGCTTAGGGCAGACGGGGCTCCATGGCTACACCTTC. Amino acids: CASSLGQTGLHGYTF.

The V and J genes are TRBV10-1 and TRBJ2-7; no firm D call. This CDR3 has 14 residues. V was pared by 3 bases and J by 2 bases, with 11 bases between. Germline-derived CDR1 and CDR2 are WNHNN and SYGVQD (reference sequence). DNA of the CDR3: TGCGCCAGCAGTGACTTCCCCGAAGCCTACGAGCAGTACTTC. Translated, it gives CASSDFPEAYEQYF.

This chain joins TRBV5-6 and TRBJ2-5; D gene unclear. Germline CDR1 SGHDT, CDR2 YYEEEE. Trimming pared 1 base from V and 2 bases from J, leaving 3 bases between. The CDR3 runs 12 residues. The CDR3 is CASSLTQETQYF. The DNA for the CDR3 is TGTGCCAGCAGCTTGACACAAGAGACCCAGTACTTC.